This T cell receptor (beta chain) was captured by sequencing in a study of neurological immune-mediated disorders. Overall study results and limits: HTLV-1-associated myelopathy had the most TCR clonal expansion, while multiple sclerosis had the least, a level that fell below healthy controls. None of the CDR3 amino acid sequences of expanded clones recurred across subjects, suggesting private repertoires in all groups.

Comment on this clonotype: No antigen is known for it.

The time point here: longitudinal time-point 3. Source material was 2 million unsorted PBMCs, stored at -80 °C in RNAlater. The germline CDR1 and CDR2 sequences are MNHNY and SVGAGI (reference sequence). The CDR3 covers 15 residues. Deletions cut 6 bases from V and 0 bases from J, with 13 bases between. 5'RACE generated cDNA with 10-nucleotide random UMIs. One entry per CDR3 protein, called by TCRdb with MiXCR from the 5' RACE reads. Here the sample spans 43,000 or so distinct CDR3 sequences, approximately 15% being singletons. The clonotype comes from a man younger than 40 in good health. What was sequenced was PBMCs. V is TRBV6-6 and J is TRBJ2-3; the D is unclear. CDR3 DNA sequence: TGTGCCAGCAGGAGACCGGTGCCTAGCACAGATACGCAGTATTTT. As protein: CASRRPVPSTDTQYF.